This T cell receptor beta chain derives from a study of blood T cells in healthy people across ages. Study-level results: It was held that the diversity estimates obtained from one million T cells were underestimates.

CDR3 length equals 11 residues. CDR1 SGHAT and CDR2 FQNNGV come from the germline V gene. V dropped 5 bases and J dropped 9 bases, with 10 bases sitting between them. Alongside a J-beta primer mix, a sample-barcoded 5' primer served in a second PCR lasting roughly 7 to 11 cycles. Each CDR3 protein gets one entry after TCRdb re-called the 5' RACE reads with MiXCR. This repertoire shows under 1,100,000 distinct CDR3 sequences, roughly 24% found once; its top ten account for approximately 0.71%. Comment on this clonotype: Its target is unknown.

The sample was also reused in another study, on T cells of mothers and their children.

The TCR comes from a girl aged 2 to 9 in good health. The J gene is TRBJ1-1, the V gene TRBV11-2; D unresolved. Sequencing input: blood. The CDR3 bases are TGTGCCAGCAGCCCCGGACCGAAAGCTTTCTTT. Translated: CASSPGPKAFF. The full variable domain, its missing parts supplied by reference TRBV11-2 and TRBJ1-1, is EAGVAQSPRYKIIEKRQSVAFWCNPISGHATLYWYQQILGQGPKLLIQFQNNGVVDDSQLPKDRFSAERLKGVDSTLKIQPAKLEDSAVYLCASSPGPKAFFGQGTRLTVV.